The 20 T cell receptor beta chains given below trace back to one sample, sequenced in a study of blood T cell repertoires in COVID-19 (dated by TCRdb to 2020 to 2021). The library was obtained by the immunoSEQ multiplex PCR assay. The table comes from immuneACCESS by way of TCRdb, which keeps in-frame sequences with V and J called. Part of the clones is missing from these tables; in studies checked, under half for an unresolved V gene and the rest for unknown reasons. The sample data list 70,000 or so clones, and just under 80% of these were observed just once. The leading ten clones occupy roughly 44% of the sample. Sequences were obtained from peripheral blood. These receptors originate from a human donor in a cohort sampled during active COVID-19.

This clone has only one observation. The rearrangement uses TRBV6-2 or TRBV6-3 and TRBJ2-2, with D unclear. V lost 0 bases and J 3 bases, leaving 5 bases between the germline ends. The CDR3 is 14 residues long. Germline CDR1 and CDR2: MNHEY and SVGEGT. CDR3 bases: TGTGCCAGCAGTTACTCGAGCGACACCGGGGAGCTGTTTTTT. Its translation is CASSYSSDTGELFF.

The chain carries TRBV3-1 (or the pseudogene TRBV3-2) and TRBJ2-7, with D tentatively TRBD1 (5 bases). CDR1 LGHDT and CDR2 YNNKEL come from the germline V gene (reference sequence). The CDR3 covers 17 residues. V was cut by 5 bases and J by 1 base, with 21 bases left in between. The CDR3 DNA is TGTGCCAGCAGCACGGCTCCTTCAGGGTTCACGTCCTACGAGCAGTACTTC. Its translation: CASSTAPSGFTSYEQYF.

The V gene is TRBV19, the J gene TRBJ2-7, with D maybe TRBD1 (6 bases). The CDR3 is 12 residues long. Germline V gene data show CDR1 as LNHDA and CDR2 as SQIVND (reference sequence). V dropped 10 bases and J dropped 0 bases, with 10 bases sitting between them. The chain's CDR3 is CATGQHSYEQYF. The CDR3, as DNA: TGTGCCACCGGACAGCACTCCTACGAGCAGTACTTC.

The chain recombines TRBV7-2 with TRBJ1-1; D unresolved. The CDR3 covers 15 residues. CDR1 and CDR2 from the germline V gene are SGHTA and FQGNSA. V lost 0 bases to trimming and J lost 2 bases, with 10 bases between them. The CDR3 spells CASSLAPGSNTEAFF. CDR3 sequence (DNA): TGTGCCAGCAGCTTAGCCCCCGGGTCTAACACTGAAGCTTTCTTT. Variable domain in full (rest from reference TRBV7-2 and TRBJ1-1): GAGVSQSPSNKVTEKGKDVELRCDPISGHTALYWYRQSLGQGLEFLIYFQGNSAPDKSGLPSDRFSAERTGGSVSTLTIQRTQQEDSAVYLCASSLAPGSNTEAFFGQGTRLTVV.

The CDR3 is CASSAVSNQPQHF. The CDR3 nucleotides read TGCGCCAGCAGTGCAGTAAGCAATCAGCCCCAGCATTTT. V usage is TRBV10-1 and J usage is TRBJ1-5, with no clear D. Germline V gives CDR1 WNHNN, CDR2 SYGVQD (reference sequence). CDR3 length: 13 amino acids. V dropped 4 bases and J dropped 1 base, with 5 bases sitting between them.

This clone was counted once. DNA for the CDR3: TGTGCCAGCAGCTTAGAGGCACTAGCAACGCAGTATTTT. It codes for CASSLEALATQYF. The V gene is TRBV11-2, the J gene TRBJ2-3, with D maybe TRBD2 (6 bases). This CDR3 has 13 residues. CDR1 and CDR2 from the germline V gene are SGHAT and FQNNGV. The V and J ends lost 0 bases and 9 bases respectively, with 10 bases between them.

The rearrangement uses TRBV27 and TRBJ2-7, with 7 bases aligning to TRBD2. V lost 3 bases to trimming and J lost 2 bases; unmatched junction nucleotides: 7. The germline CDR1 and CDR2 sequences are MNHEY and SMNVEV (reference sequence). The length of the CDR3 is 15 residues. CDR3 DNA sequence: TGTGCCAGCAGTTTTGATATAAGCGGGACCTACGAGCAGTACTTC. Translating it yields CASSFDISGTYEQYF.

The rearrangement joins TRBV5-1 to TRBJ2-3, with 7 bases lining up with TRBD1. The CDR3 is made up of 15 amino acids. With V trimmed by 4 bases and J by 1 base, 6 bases remained unmatched. Germline CDR1 and CDR2: SGHRS and YFSETQ. CDR3 loop: CASSLGDSRTDTQYF. The CDR3 DNA sequence: TGCGCCAGCAGCCTTGGGGACAGCCGCACAGATACGCAGTATTTT.

V and J are TRBV24-1 and TRBJ2-3, with D unclear. There are 14 residues in the CDR3. The germline CDR1 and CDR2 sequences are KGHDR and SFDVKD. The germline V and J ends were trimmed by 1 base and 5 bases, with 9 bases remaining between them. The CDR3 region has the DNA TGTGCCACCAGTGATTTTGGCAGTGAAGATACGCAGTATTTT. It encodes CATSDFGSEDTQYF.

The V gene is TRBV7-9, the J gene TRBJ1-4; 8 positions match TRBD1. V lost 4 bases to trimming and J lost 3 bases; unmatched junction nucleotides: 4. This CDR3 spans 15 amino acids. Germline CDR1 SEHNR, CDR2 FQNEAQ (reference sequence). DNA for the CDR3: TGTGCCAGCAGCTACGGACAGGGCGCTAATGAAAAACTGTTTTTT. Translating gives CASSYGQGANEKLFF.

The gene calls are TRBV5-1 and TRBJ2-3; 15 nucleotides align to TRBD2. Germline CDR1 reads SGHRS; CDR2 reads YFSETQ. The CDR3 has 18 residues. The V segment lost 5 bases and the J segment 0 bases; nucleotides outside the gene matches: 7. This chain's CDR3 is CASSSGTSGRTSTDTQYF. CDR3 DNA: TGCGCCAGCAGTTCCGGGACTAGCGGGAGGACTAGCACAGATACGCAGTATTTT.

The J gene is TRBJ2-6, the V gene TRBV7-9; a weak D match, TRBD2 (6 bases). Germline V CDR1 and CDR2: SEHNR, FQNEAQ (reference sequence). Trimming took 1 base from V and 0 from J, leaving 10 bases between them. CDR3 length equals 17 residues. In DNA form, the CDR3 reads TGTGCCAGCAGCTTAGGAGGAGGGCGCTCTGGGGCCAACGTCCTGACTTTC. Protein product: CASSLGGGRSGANVLTF.

The chain employs TRBV7-9 and TRBJ1-2, with a weak D call TRBD1 (5 bases). The CDR3 extends over 13 amino acids. V lost 7 bases to trimming and J lost 3 bases, with 12 bases between them. CDR1 is SEHNR and CDR2 is FQNEAQ in the germline V gene (reference sequence). CDR3 protein: CASTVAGDYGYTF. For the CDR3, the DNA is TGTGCCAGCACCGTGGCGGGGGACTATGGCTACACCTTC.

This chain uses TRBV4-1 with TRBJ2-3; 16 positions match TRBD2. The CDR3 runs to 20 residues. CDR1 is MGHRA, CDR2 YSYEKL, per germline. J was trimmed by 4 bases and V by 5 bases; bases with no gene match: 15. The CDR3: CASSYSIPSGTSGGADTQYF. CDR3 in DNA: TGCGCCAGCAGCTACTCAATACCTTCCGGGACTAGCGGGGGGGCAGATACGCAGTATTTT.

CDR3: CASSLGTGVTLTDTQYF. The CDR3, as DNA: TGTGCCAGCAGCTTAGGGACAGGGGTCACCCTCACAGATACGCAGTATTTT. The chain has TRBV7-2 and TRBJ2-3; 9 bases align to TRBD1. Trimming at V came to 1 base and at J to 2 bases, leaving 7 bases not matched to a gene. Germline-derived CDR1 and CDR2 are SGHTA and FQGNSA. The CDR3 is 17 residues long.

This chain joins TRBV10-2 and TRBJ2-7; D unclear. Per germline, CDR1 WSHSY and CDR2 SAAADI. CDR3 length equals 14 residues. V shed 3 bases and J shed 1 base, with 10 bases lying between them. The CDR3 sequence: CASSEFVGSYEQYF. In nucleotides, the CDR3 is TGCGCCAGCAGTGAATTCGTCGGTTCCTACGAGCAGTACTTC.

The chain combines TRBV27 with TRBJ2-7, with 8 nucleotides matching TRBD2. From germline, CDR1 is MNHEY and CDR2 SMNVEV (reference sequence). The trim removed 5 bases at V and 5 bases at J, leaving 11 bases unmatched. The length of the CDR3 is 15 residues. The CDR3 nucleotides are TGTGCCAGCAGTCCTCTGGGGGCGGGGGGCAACGAGCAGTACTTC. It specifies CASSPLGAGGNEQYF.

V is TRBV20-1 and J is TRBJ2-5, with 9 bases that match TRBD2. The length of the CDR3 is 13 residues. Germline-derived CDR1 and CDR2 are DFQATT and SNEGSKA (reference sequence). V dropped 3 bases and J dropped 4; count of bases not matched to a gene: 3. The CDR3 here is CSASSGSAETQYF. Here the CDR3 DNA reads TGCAGTGCTAGTAGCGGGAGTGCAGAGACCCAGTACTTC.

This chain links TRBV5-6 with TRBJ2-7, with D perhaps TRBD2 (6 bases). The CDR3 is 15 amino acids. Germline V lookup: CDR1 SGHDT, CDR2 YYEEEE. The ends were cut back, 4 bases at V and 7 bases at J, with 21 bases in the middle. CDR3: CASSPGGVGSGEQYF. CDR3 coding DNA: TGTGCCAGCAGCCCTGGCGGGGTCGGATCTGGGGAGCAGTACTTC.

This clone was picked up one time. The chain couples TRBV13 to TRBJ2-3; 11 nucleotides line up with TRBD2. CDR1 is PRHDT, CDR2 FYEKMQ, per germline (reference sequence). The J segment lost 1 base and the V segment lost 4 bases, leaving 7 bases of the junction unmatched. This CDR3 comprises 17 residues. The CDR3 nucleotides are TGTGCCAGCAGCTACATGGGACTAGCGGAAGGCACAGATACGCAGTATTTT. Its translation is CASSYMGLAEGTDTQYF. The full variable domain, in which reference TRBV13 and TRBJ2-3 provide the parts outside the CDR3, is AAGVIQSPRHLIKEKRETATLKCYPIPRHDTVYWYQQGPGQDPQFLISFYEKMQSDKGSIPDRFSAQQFSDYHSELNMSSLELGDSALYFCASSYMGLAEGTDTQYFGPGTRLTVL.